This is a list of T cell receptor beta chains from one sample in a study of T cell changes during pregnancy in multiple sclerosis. The repertoire was sequenced with immunoSEQ multiplex PCR; TCRdb's copy has only in-frame clones and lacks some. The sample shows approximately 110,000 clones, approximately 89% of them seen only once. The sample here was peripheral blood, taken after pregnancy. The receptors come from a female donor with multiple sclerosis, enrolled in a pregnancy study. Each CDR3 is given with its conserved first and last residue. The D gene is left open where the match is weak. Clone size appears in some rows only: once, few, many, or a class for an expanded clone.

J | D | size | V | CDR3 | DNA
TRBJ2-1 | TRBD2 | . | TRBV5-4 | CASSLLGSGGAQFF | TGTGCCAGCAGCTTGTTGGGTAGCGGGGGTGCGCAGTTCTTC
TRBJ1-1 | . | . | TRBV11-2 | CASSLQGMNTEAFF | TGTGCCAGCAGCCTACAGGGTATGAACACTGAAGCTTTCTTT
TRBJ1-2 | . | . | TRBV27 | CASSYRDFLGYTF | TGTGCCAGCAGTTACCGGGACTTCCTTGGCTACACCTTC
TRBJ1-3 | . | . | TRBV4-1 | CASSQDPGTGNTIYF | TGCGCCAGCAGCCAAGATCCGGGGACTGGAAACACCATATATTTT
TRBJ1-1 | . | once | TRBV4-1 | CASSQARGGGTEAFF | TGCGCCAGCAGCCAAGCGAGGGGAGGGGGAACTGAAGCTTTCTTT
TRBJ2-1 | TRBD1 | . | TRBV27 | CASSLAGGGALQPYNEQFF | TGTGCCAGCAGTTTAGCAGGGGGCGGGGCCCTTCAGCCCTACAATGAGCAGTTCTTC
TRBJ2-4 | TRBD1 | . | TRBV27 | CASSWDSKNIQYF | TGTGCCAGCAGTTGGGACAGCAAAAACATTCAGTACTTC
TRBJ2-1 | . | . | TRBV5-1 | CASSLAGTPSSYNEQFF | TGCGCCAGCAGCTTGGCTGGGACACCGAGCTCCTACAATGAGCAGTTCTTC
TRBJ1-2 | TRBD1 | few | TRBV6-1 | CASSTPGTGYGYTF | TGTGCCAGCAGTACACCCGGGACAGGGTATGGCTACACCTTC
TRBJ2-2 | TRBD2 | . | TRBV6-4 | CASSEFPSGGNTGELFF | TGTGCCAGCAGTGAGTTCCCTAGCGGGGGTAACACCGGGGAGCTGTTTTTT
TRBJ2-1 | TRBD1 | . | TRBV6-1 | CAISGTGRDEQFF | TGTGCCATCTCCGGGACAGGGCGGGATGAGCAGTTCTTC
TRBJ2-5 | TRBD1 | . | TRBV14 | CASSSTGTALETQYF | TGTGCCAGCAGCTCAACCGGGACAGCCCTGGAGACCCAGTACTTC
TRBJ2-3 | TRBD2 | . | TRBV10-1 | CASSEGTSGYTDTQYF | TGCGCCAGCAGTGAGGGGACTAGCGGGTACACAGATACGCAGTATTTT
TRBJ2-7 | . | . | TRBV15 | CATRGGAAQEQYF | TGTGCCACTCGCGGCGGGGCCGCGCAAGAGCAGTACTTC
TRBJ1-6 | TRBD1 | . | TRBV4-2 | CASSQSRTGQSPLHF | TGTGCCAGCAGCCAGAGTCGGACAGGGCAATCACCCCTCCACTTT
TRBJ1-4 | . | . | TRBV6-6 | CASSYQGNNEKLFF | TGTGCCAGCAGTTACCAGGGGAATAATGAAAAACTGTTTTTT
TRBJ2-7 | TRBD2 | once | TRBV14 | CASSQLTSGVSYEQYF | TGTGCCAGCAGCCAATTGACTAGCGGGGTCTCCTACGAGCAGTACTTC
TRBJ2-5 | . | once | TRBV5-5 | CASSHQETQYF | TGTGCCAGCAGCCATCAAGAGACCCAGTACTTC
TRBJ1-2 | TRBD1 | few | TRBV29-1 | CSVHNRDSYGYTF | TGCAGCGTCCATAACCGGGACAGCTATGGCTACACCTTC